This T cell receptor beta chain was captured in a study of cytomegalovirus exposure and HLA in healthy donors. Study outcomes and limitations: CMV serostatus was the sole immune exposure information available. Among the sequence variants, a highly shared cluster was likely an artifact of sequencing.

The PCR employed 60 Vbeta primers together with 13 Jbeta primers. The data were produced by immunoSEQ multiplex PCR, yet TCRdb's version contains in-frame clones alone and is incomplete. Of 150,000 or so clones in the sample, over 75% are singletons; the top ten hold around 15%. From germline, CDR1 is SGDLS and CDR2 YYNGEE. This CDR3 spans 13 amino acids. V dropped 3 bases and J dropped 5 bases, with 8 bases sitting between them. This clone has just one count. The antigen remains undetermined. Other DNA sequences in the same sample also yield this CDR3. Sequencing was carried out using PBMCs. V is TRBV9 and J is TRBJ2-2; D might be TRBD1 (5 bases). The sequence was obtained from a man aged 45-65 years in good health and CMV-seropositive. The DNA for the CDR3 is TGTGCCAGCAGCGCGACAGTAACCGGGGAGCTGTTTTTT. Encoded protein: CASSATVTGELFF. The variable domain in full, completed from reference TRBV9 and TRBJ2-2, reads DSGVTQTPKHLITATGQRVTLRCSPRSGDLSVYWYQQSLDQGLQFLIQYYNGEERAKGNILERFSAQQFPDLHSELNLSSLELGDSALYFCASSATVTGELFFGEGSRLTVL.